The 27 T cell receptor beta chains below all came from one sample that was sequenced in a study of T-cell memory formation after mild COVID-19. TCRdb analysed the 5' RACE reads with MiXCR anew, one entry per CDR3 protein. The table lists approximately 54,000 distinct CDR3 sequences, 10% to 15% of them singletons. The sequenced sample was PBMCs or a T cell subset sorted from them (not recorded which). The receptors shown here come from a man younger than 30 who had mild COVID-19 (a few samples of this study predate the infection). Cell type and time point are not known.

The chain couples TRBV11-2 to TRBJ1-3, with unresolved D. Trimming took off 5 bases at V and 4 bases at J, with 9 bases between the two ends. Germline V gene sequence: CDR1 SGHAT, CDR2 FQNNGV. This CDR3 spans 13 amino acids. CDR3 nucleotides: TGTGCCAGCAGCAGGGATCAGGGAAACACCATATATTTT. It yields the protein CASSRDQGNTIYF.

In this sample, this clonotype turned up a few times. The genes are TRBV10-3 and TRBJ2-3, with 7 bases matching TRBD2. The germline CDR1 and CDR2 sequences are ENHRY and SYGVKD. The CDR3 sequence is 16 residues long. The V segment lost 6 bases and the J segment 3 bases; nucleotides outside the gene matches: 12. CDR3 DNA sequence: TGTGCCATCAGGCCCGGGACTACAATCGAAACAGATACGCAGTATTTT. It specifies CAIRPGTTIETDTQYF.

This clonotype was seen at least ten times. The V gene is TRBV18, the J gene TRBJ2-7; D gene uncertain. In germline, CDR1 is KGHSH, CDR2 LQKENI. The CDR3 is 15 residues long. V lost 4 bases and J lost 2, with 15 bases in between. The chain's CDR3 is CASSLSSAAPYEQYF. The CDR3, as DNA: TGTGCCAGCTCACTATCCTCGGCAGCACCCTACGAGCAGTACTTC.

This clonotype was detected ten times or more. This chain joins TRBV7-9 and TRBJ2-1, with 10 positions matching TRBD2. Trimming cost V 6 bases and J 0 bases; bases outside gene matches: 17. The CDR3 runs 20 residues. Per the germline V gene, CDR1 is SEHNR and CDR2 is FQNEAQ (reference sequence). The CDR3 is CASRLALGQRTSGSYNEQFF. The CDR3 DNA reads as TGTGCCAGCAGGCTAGCGCTGGGGCAGAGGACTAGCGGCTCCTACAATGAGCAGTTCTTC.

The V gene is TRBV20-1, the J gene TRBJ1-5; D gene uncertain. V was clipped by 3 bases and J by 5 bases, with 17 bases between them. The CDR3 is made up of 15 amino acids. Per the germline V gene, CDR1 is DFQATT and CDR2 is SNEGSKA (reference sequence). The CDR3 is CSASRASLGDQPQHF. In DNA, the CDR3 is TGCAGTGCTAGTCGAGCCTCACTGGGCGATCAGCCCCAGCATTTT.

This clonotype was observed at least ten times. The genes are TRBV4-1 and TRBJ2-7; possible D gene TRBD1, 5 bases. Per the germline V gene, CDR1 is MGHRA and CDR2 is YSYEKL. V shed 4 bases and J shed 5 bases, with 12 bases lying between them. This CDR3 contains 13 residues. The CDR3, as DNA: TGCGCCAGCAGCCCGAGCCAGGGTAACGAGCAGTACTTC. Its translation: CASSPSQGNEQYF.

This clonotype was counted only a few times. This chain joins TRBV5-1 and TRBJ2-3, with 11 bases aligning to TRBD2. J gave up 1 base and V 0 bases, and 7 bases lay outside the gene matches. This CDR3 contains 18 residues. The germline gives CDR1 SGHRS, CDR2 YFSETQ. The CDR3 DNA reads as TGCGCCAGCAGCTTGGCCCTAGCGGGGGGTCCTGGCACAGATACGCAGTATTTT. It translates to CASSLALAGGPGTDTQYF.

This clonotype was observed a handful of times. The rearrangement uses TRBV6-6 and TRBJ2-5; the match to TRBD2 covers 11 bases. This CDR3 is 15 amino acids long. From germline, CDR1 is MNHNY and CDR2 SVGAGI (reference sequence). Trimming took 3 bases from V and 7 from J; bases not matched to a gene: 7. CDR3 loop: CASSYSGGALVTQYF. CDR3 coding DNA: TGTGCCAGCAGTTATAGCGGGGGGGCCTTAGTGACCCAGTACTTC.

The chain recombines TRBV12-3 or TRBV12-4 with TRBJ1-1, with 7 bases fitting TRBD1. Trimming at V came to 3 bases and at J to 1 base, leaving 17 bases not matched to a gene. The CDR3 extends over 19 amino acids. The CDR3 here is CASSFQVGGRGVGNTEAFF. The DNA for the CDR3 is TGTGCCAGCAGTTTCCAGGTGGGTGGCAGGGGGGTCGGGAACACTGAAGCTTTCTTT.

The J gene is TRBJ1-6, the V gene TRBV5-6; the match to TRBD1 covers 7 bases. Germline V gives CDR1 SGHDT, CDR2 YYEEEE. The V gene end was trimmed by 3 bases and the J gene end by 10 bases; junction bases not matched to a gene: 10. The CDR3 contains 15 residues. The CDR3 loop is CASSSAPGQTSPLHF. The CDR3 DNA reads TGTGCCAGCAGCTCAGCCCCGGGACAGACCTCACCCCTCCACTTT.

The sample holds a few counts of this clonotype. The gene calls are TRBV6-6 and TRBJ2-1, with TRBD2 matching over 7 bases. Trimming removed 7 bases from V and 2 bases from J; junction bases left unmatched: 8. CDR3 length: 15 amino acids. The germline V gene has CDR1 MNHNY and CDR2 SVGAGI (reference sequence). The CDR3 loop reads CASNPPGLPYNEQFF. CDR3 coding DNA: TGTGCCAGCAACCCCCCGGGACTACCCTACAATGAGCAGTTCTTC.

In this sample, this clonotype turned up many times. The gene calls are TRBV6-6 and TRBJ2-1, with D perhaps TRBD2 (5 bases). CDR3 length equals 14 residues. Trimming stripped 7 bases from V and 0 bases from J, with 10 bases between. CDR1 and CDR2 (germline): MNHNY, SVGAGI (reference sequence). The DNA of the CDR3 is TGTGCCAGCACCGCGGGTAGCTCCTACAATGAGCAGTTCTTC. Encoded protein: CASTAGSSYNEQFF.

This clonotype came up a few times. This chain connects TRBV20-1 to TRBJ2-5; 8 nucleotides line up with TRBD2. With 4 bases clipped from V and 5 bases from J, the junction kept 12 bases outside the gene matches. Per the germline V gene, CDR1 is DFQATT and CDR2 is SNEGSKA (reference sequence). The CDR3 totals 15 residues. In DNA form, the CDR3 reads TGCAGTGCTAACCCCCTGAGCGGGGGTGGGGAGACCCAGTACTTC. It codes for CSANPLSGGGETQYF.

In this sample, this clonotype turned up a few times. The V call is TRBV28, the J call TRBJ2-7; D might be TRBD1 or TRBD2, each matching 5 bases. This CDR3 contains 16 residues. Germline values: CDR1 MDHEN, CDR2 SYDVKM. V was clipped by 6 bases and J by 1 base, with 19 bases between them. CDR3 sequence reads: CASRDTGIRLSYEQYF. CDR3 coding DNA: TGTGCCAGCAGGGACACCGGGATCCGGTTATCCTACGAGCAGTACTTC. Full variable domain (rest looked up from reference TRBV28 and TRBJ2-7): DVKVTQSSRYLVKRTGEKVFLECVQDMDHENMFWYRQDPGLGLRLIYFSYDVKMKEKGDIPEGYSVSREKKERFSLILESASTNQTSMYLCASRDTGIRLSYEQYFGPGTRLTVT.

This clonotype was found a few times. The J gene is TRBJ1-4, the V gene TRBV5-5, with 8 bases aligning to TRBD1. Losses at the gene ends were 3 bases for V and 8 bases for J; bases not matched to a gene: 6. The CDR3 is 14 amino acids. Germline-derived CDR1 and CDR2 are SGHKS and YYEKEE (reference sequence). Here the CDR3 DNA reads TGTGCCAGCAGCTCGACAGGGGCAGGCGAAAAACTGTTTTTT. It encodes CASSSTGAGEKLFF.

There are a few counts of this clonotype. The V and J genes are TRBV5-1 and TRBJ2-1; 12 nucleotides match TRBD2. Germline-derived CDR1 and CDR2 are SGHRS and YFSETQ. The CDR3 is 19 residues long. V shed 4 bases and J 3 bases; nucleotides not matched to a gene: 14. The CDR3, as DNA: TGCGCCAGCAGCGAGGGGAGTCTAGCGGGGGGGTCCCTCTACAATGAGCAGTTCTTC. Protein sequence: CASSEGSLAGGSLYNEQFF.

CDR3 sequence: CASSSYNSPLHF. In DNA form, the CDR3 reads TGTGCCAGCAGCTCCTATAATTCACCCCTCCACTTT. This chain joins TRBV7-2 and TRBJ1-6; D uncertain. V was trimmed by 4 bases and J by 2 bases, leaving 0 bases between them. This CDR3 contains 12 residues. Germline values: CDR1 SGHTA, CDR2 FQGNSA.

This rearrangement joins TRBV27 to TRBJ2-2, with 8 bases matching TRBD1. The V gene end was trimmed by 8 bases and the J gene end by 6 bases; junction bases not matched to a gene: 8. The CDR3 is 14 residues long. Germline-derived CDR1 and CDR2 are MNHEY and SMNVEV (reference sequence). The DNA of the CDR3 is TGTGCCAGCTCCACGGACAGGGAAGCCGGGGAGCTGTTTTTT. Translating gives CASSTDREAGELFF.

This clonotype was counted only a few times. The rearrangement joins TRBV4-1 to TRBJ1-1, with D perhaps matching TRBD1 (5 bases). Germline V CDR1 and CDR2: MGHRA, YSYEKL. V lost 0 bases to trimming and J lost 0 bases, with 8 bases between them. This CDR3 comprises 15 residues. The CDR3 here is CASSQDGTVNTEAFF. CDR3 DNA sequence: TGCGCCAGCAGCCAAGATGGGACGGTGAACACTGAAGCTTTCTTT.

This clonotype was seen at least ten times. V gene TRBV7-8 combines with J gene TRBJ2-1, with 8 bases identical to TRBD2. Germline lookup yields CDR1 SGHVS and CDR2 FQNEAQ. The CDR3 length is 15 residues. The V gene end was trimmed by 5 bases and the J gene end by 0 bases; junction bases not matched to a gene: 3. CDR3 loop: CASSRGGSSYNEQFF. The CDR3 DNA is TGTGCCAGCAGCCGGGGGGGTAGCTCCTACAATGAGCAGTTCTTC.

The V call is TRBV10-2, the J call TRBJ2-7; 8 bases are shared with TRBD2. The CDR3 runs 15 residues. V trimming: 2 bases; J trimming: 7 bases; junction bases outside the gene matches: 10. Germline assignment: CDR1 WSHSY and CDR2 SAAADI. The CDR3 bases are TGCGCCAGCAGTGAGCCTCGGCGGGGGGTTGGTGAGCAGTACTTC. It translates to CASSEPRRGVGEQYF.

The CDR3 protein is CASSLGLGQGGGEQYF. The CDR3 DNA follows: TGTGCCAGCAGCTTAGGGCTGGGACAGGGAGGTGGGGAGCAGTACTTC. The gene calls are TRBV11-2 and TRBJ2-7; 9 bases fit TRBD1. V lost 1 base, J lost 7 bases, and 11 bases stayed unmatched. Germline CDR1 and CDR2: SGHAT and FQNNGV. This CDR3 has 16 residues.

This clonotype was recorded at least ten times. The chain combines TRBV4-2 with TRBJ2-7; 11 bases are shared with TRBD2. CDR3 length equals 16 residues. V gave up 2 bases and J gave up 3 bases; unmatched junction bases: 6. Germline assignment: CDR1 LGHNA and CDR2 YNFKEQ. The CDR3 spells CASSQITGTSGYEQYF. Written as DNA, the CDR3 is TGTGCCAGCAGCCAAATCACCGGGACTAGCGGCTACGAGCAGTACTTC.

This clonotype was found a few times. J is TRBJ2-1 and V is TRBV6-2 or TRBV6-3; D could derive from TRBD1 or TRBD2 (5 bases each). Trimming pared 2 bases from V and 6 bases from J, leaving 8 bases between. The CDR3 is 13 amino acids. Looked up from germline, CDR1 is MNHEY and CDR2 is SVGEGT. The CDR3 DNA reads TGTGCCAGCAGTTACCTGAGGGGCAATGAGCAGTTCTTC. Translated: CASSYLRGNEQFF.

This chain uses TRBV6-1 with TRBJ2-4; maybe TRBD1 (6 bases). The CDR3 is 16 amino acids. V gave up 6 bases and J gave up 8 bases, with 23 bases separating them. The germline V gene has CDR1 MNHNS and CDR2 SASEGT. The CDR3, as DNA: TGTGCCAGCAGAGGTCTATTATCAGGGGCTTACTACATTCAGTACTTC. Its translation: CASRGLLSGAYYIQYF.

This clonotype has only a few counts. V and J are TRBV5-4 and TRBJ1-1, with 9 bases aligning to TRBD1. J lost 4 bases, V lost 1 base, and 8 bases had no gene match. CDR1 is SGHNT and CDR2 is YYREEE in the germline V gene (reference sequence). The CDR3 has 16 residues. The CDR3 sequence: CASSLTGGAWGTEAFF. The CDR3 region has the DNA TGTGCCAGCAGCTTGACAGGGGGCGCCTGGGGCACTGAAGCTTTCTTT.

This clonotype was found a few times. The rearrangement links TRBV5-6 to TRBJ2-3; D is uncertain. V was pared by 0 bases and J by 3 bases, with 5 bases between. CDR3 length equals 13 residues. Germline CDR1 SGHDT, CDR2 YYEEEE. The CDR3 sequence: CASSLAKTDTQYF. The CDR3 nucleotides are TGTGCCAGCAGCTTGGCCAAGACAGATACGCAGTATTTT. Drawing the rest from reference TRBV5-6 and TRBJ2-3, the complete variable domain is DAGVTQSPTHLIKTRGQQVTLRCSPKSGHDTVSWYQQALGQGPQFIFQYYEEEERQRGNFPDRFSGHQFPNYSSELNVNALLLGDSALYLCASSLAKTDTQYFGPGTRLTVL.